A selection of T cell receptor beta chains follows, all from one sample in a study of vaccination effects on CD4 cells after COVID-19. Which antigens these TCRs recognize remains unknown. Measured with immunoSEQ multiplex PCR; TCRdb has only the in-frame clones, and not every one. The top ten clones hold approximately 1.9% of a sample with about 59,000 clones, around 82% of them seen once. The sequencing used CD4+ T cells from PBMCs cultured with HCoV-OC43 spike peptides, collected after COVID-19 vaccination. The receptors derive from a human donor who received a COVID-19 vaccine. CDR3s include the opening cysteine and the closing phenylalanine or tryptophan. A D gene is named only where the DNA matches it firmly. Not all rows give a size; the values are once, few, many and, for expanded clones, a class.

J: TRBJ1-6
size: few
D: .
V: TRBV30
CDR3: CAWRRDVGNSPLHF
DNA: TGTGCCTGGAGGAGGGACGTCGGTAATTCACCCCTCCACTTT

J: TRBJ2-3
size: .
D: TRBD1
V: TRBV28
CDR3: CASSPQGEEDTQYF
DNA: TGTGCCAGCAGCCCACAGGGGGAGGAAGATACGCAGTATTTT

J: TRBJ1-2
size: .
D: .
V: TRBV18
CDR3: CASSPTNRENYGYTF
DNA: TGTGCCAGCTCACCTACAAACAGGGAAAACTATGGCTACACCTTC

J: TRBJ1-6
size: .
D: .
V: TRBV7-2
CDR3: CASRLAGALDSPLHF
DNA: TGTGCCAGCAGACTAGCGGGGGCTCTAGATTCACCCCTCCACTTT

J: TRBJ2-1
size: .
D: .
V: TRBV6-5
CDR3: CASRRDTSSYNEQFF
DNA: TGTGCCAGCAGGCGGGACACGAGCTCCTACAATGAGCAGTTCTTC

J: TRBJ2-1
size: .
D: TRBD2
V: TRBV5-4
CDR3: CASSSSGTSGHEQFF
DNA: TGTGCCAGCAGCTCATCCGGGACTAGCGGGCATGAGCAGTTCTTC

J: TRBJ1-2
size: few
D: .
V: TRBV11-2
CDR3: CASSFRNGYTF
DNA: TGTGCCAGCAGCTTCAGGAACGGCTACACCTTC

J: TRBJ1-2
size: .
D: TRBD1
V: TRBV7-9
CDR3: CASSSGTALWGYTF
DNA: TGTGCCAGCAGCTCGGGGACAGCCCTATGGGGCTACACCTTC

J: TRBJ1-3
size: .
D: .
V: TRBV10-2
CDR3: CASSESGGNTIYF
DNA: TGCGCCAGCAGTGAGTCTGGGGGAAACACCATATATTTT

J: TRBJ1-4
size: .
D: TRBD1
V: TRBV19
CDR3: CASSRGGAEEKLFF
DNA: TGTGCCAGTAGCAGGGGGGGGGCTGAAGAAAAACTGTTTTTT

J: TRBJ2-3
size: .
D: .
V: TRBV9
CDR3: CASSGKGQYTDTQYF
DNA: TGTGCCAGCAGCGGAAAAGGACAGTACACAGATACGCAGTATTTT

J: TRBJ2-3
size: once
D: TRBD2
V: TRBV7-2
CDR3: CASSLEAGGNTDTQYF
DNA: TGTGCCAGCAGCTTAGAGGCGGGGGGGAACACAGATACGCAGTATTTT

J: TRBJ1-3
size: .
D: TRBD1
V: TRBV6-6
CDR3: CASSPRQGAFSGNTIYF
DNA: TGTGCCAGCAGTCCAAGACAGGGGGCCTTCTCTGGAAACACCATATATTTT

J: TRBJ1-5
size: .
D: TRBD1
V: TRBV3-1/TRBV3-2
CDR3: CASSPDRVNNQPQHF
DNA: TGTGCCAGCAGCCCGGACAGGGTGAACAATCAGCCCCAGCATTTT

J: TRBJ1-5
size: .
D: .
V: TRBV5-1
CDR3: CASSPDPNQPQHF
DNA: TGCGCCAGCAGCCCTGACCCAAATCAGCCCCAGCATTTT

J: TRBJ1-2
size: .
D: .
V: TRBV21-1
CDR3: CASRERWTRDYGYTF
DNA: TGTGCCAGCAGGGAGAGATGGACTCGGGACTATGGCTACACCTTC

J: TRBJ2-3
size: .
D: .
V: TRBV7-3
CDR3: CASSFRSGTDTQYF
DNA: TGTGCCAGCAGCTTTCGGAGTGGGACAGATACGCAGTATTTT

J: TRBJ1-1
size: .
D: .
V: TRBV6-2/TRBV6-3
CDR3: CASSYVGQTEAFF
DNA: TGTGCCAGCAGTTACGTAGGTCAGACTGAAGCTTTCTTT

J: TRBJ2-3
size: .
D: .
V: TRBV6-6
CDR3: CASSYDRNTDTQYF
DNA: TGTGCCAGCAGTTACGACAGGAACACAGATACGCAGTATTTT

J: TRBJ1-1
size: .
D: .
V: TRBV5-1
CDR3: CASSLYPAELNTEAFF
DNA: TGCGCCAGCAGCTTGTACCCGGCAGAGCTGAACACTGAAGCTTTCTTT

J: TRBJ2-2
size: .
D: TRBD2
V: TRBV10-2
CDR3: CASSGLAGAGGELFF
DNA: TGCGCCAGCAGTGGGCTAGCGGGGGCCGGAGGGGAGCTGTTTTTT

J: TRBJ2-4
size: .
D: .
V: TRBV7-2
CDR3: CASSLGGTQNIQYF
DNA: TGTGCCAGCAGCTTAGGGGGTACCCAAAACATTCAGTACTTC